The 8 T cell receptor beta chains below all came from one sample that was sequenced in a study of shared clonotypes between healthy human individuals. Terminally differentiated effector memory CD45RA+ cells were left out of the naive CD8 fraction, which was CD45RO-negative and positively selected for CCR7. Profiled with immunoSEQ multiplex PCR; TCRdb holds only in-frame clones, not every one. This table has 700,000 to 950,000 clones, 96% appearing once. The sequenced material came from naive CD8+ T cells sorted from blood. The receptors were gathered from a man aged 25-45 years in good health.

This clone came up once. It is likely a read error, because the conserved phenylalanine at the end of the CDR3 is missing. The chain carries TRBV7-6 and TRBJ1-1; TRBD1 agrees at 7 bases. This CDR3 contains 15 residues. V shed 1 base, J shed 1 base, and the junction held 3 bases outside the gene matches. Germline-derived CDR1 and CDR2 are SGHVS and FNYEAQ. CDR3 sequence reads: CASSLDNRGNTEAFL. The CDR3 DNA follows: TGTGCCAGCAGCTTAGACAACAGGGGGAACACTGAAGCTTTCCTT.

The rearrangement uses TRBV19 and TRBJ1-1; 8 positions match TRBD1. Germline V lookup: CDR1 LNHDA, CDR2 SQIVND (reference sequence). J gave up 10 bases and V 6 bases, and 13 bases lay outside the gene matches. This CDR3 contains 14 residues. CDR3 region: CASRPIDRGGVAFF. DNA for the CDR3: TGTGCCAGTAGGCCAATTGACAGGGGCGGAGTAGCTTTCTTT.

The rearrangement joins TRBV28 to TRBJ1-4, with D possibly TRBD1 on 5 matching bases. Germline V CDR1 and CDR2: MDHEN, SYDVKM. CDR3 length: 16 amino acids. V dropped 10 bases and J dropped 1 base, with 19 bases sitting between them. The DNA for the CDR3 is TGTGCCATCCTCGGGAGAGGGGTAAAAACTAATGAAAAACTGTTTTTT. It is translated as CAILGRGVKTNEKLFF.

Remarks on this clone: Different DNA sequences within this sample yield the same CDR3. The chain links TRBV11-2 to TRBJ1-1; D ambiguous. This CDR3 is 13 amino acids long. Germline V lookup: CDR1 SGHAT, CDR2 FQNNGV. The V gene lost 5 bases and the J gene lost 0 bases, with 7 bases spanning the gap. CDR3 coding DNA: TGTGCCAGCAGCCCAACAGTGAACACTGAAGCTTTCTTT. Translated, it gives CASSPTVNTEAFF. Full variable domain (rest looked up from reference TRBV11-2 and TRBJ1-1): EAGVAQSPRYKIIEKRQSVAFWCNPISGHATLYWYQQILGQGPKLLIQFQNNGVVDDSQLPKDRFSAERLKGVDSTLKIQPAKLEDSAVYLCASSPTVNTEAFFGQGTRLTVV.

The chain joins TRBV27 to TRBJ2-5, with 9 positions matching TRBD1. V lost 5 bases, J lost 1 base, and 5 bases stayed unmatched. Germline V CDR1 and CDR2: MNHEY, SMNVEV (reference sequence). This CDR3 has 15 amino acids. The chain's CDR3 is CASSNRGRVQETQYF. CDR3 nucleotide sequence: TGTGCCAGCAGTAACAGGGGGCGCGTCCAAGAGACCCAGTACTTC.

This chain uses TRBV25-1 with TRBJ2-7; either TRBD1 or TRBD2 may supply D (5 bases each). This CDR3 comprises 14 residues. Germline lookup yields CDR1 MGHDK and CDR2 SYGVNS. V was shortened by 6 bases and J by 6 bases, with 18 bases between the two germline ends. CDR3 region: CASSWGSRGSEQYF. The CDR3 DNA reads TGTGCCAGCAGCTGGGGCAGTAGAGGGTCCGAGCAGTACTTC.

The gene calls are TRBV7-8 and TRBJ2-1; TRBD2 matches at 10 bases. CDR3 length: 15 residues. Germline V CDR1 and CDR2: SGHVS, FQNEAQ. Germline trimming cut 5 bases from V and 5 bases from J; bases unmatched to any gene: 6. This CDR3 reads CASSTLAGVNNEQFF. The CDR3 DNA reads as TGTGCCAGCAGCACGCTAGCGGGAGTCAACAATGAGCAGTTCTTC.

The chain couples TRBV18 to TRBJ2-7; 7 bases align to TRBD1. Germline values: CDR1 KGHSH, CDR2 LQKENI. This CDR3 has 15 amino acids. With V trimmed by 0 bases and J by 4 bases, 6 bases remained unmatched. The CDR3 sequence: CASSPPETGPYEQYF. The CDR3, as DNA: TGTGCCAGCTCACCACCGGAGACAGGGCCGTACGAGCAGTACTTC.